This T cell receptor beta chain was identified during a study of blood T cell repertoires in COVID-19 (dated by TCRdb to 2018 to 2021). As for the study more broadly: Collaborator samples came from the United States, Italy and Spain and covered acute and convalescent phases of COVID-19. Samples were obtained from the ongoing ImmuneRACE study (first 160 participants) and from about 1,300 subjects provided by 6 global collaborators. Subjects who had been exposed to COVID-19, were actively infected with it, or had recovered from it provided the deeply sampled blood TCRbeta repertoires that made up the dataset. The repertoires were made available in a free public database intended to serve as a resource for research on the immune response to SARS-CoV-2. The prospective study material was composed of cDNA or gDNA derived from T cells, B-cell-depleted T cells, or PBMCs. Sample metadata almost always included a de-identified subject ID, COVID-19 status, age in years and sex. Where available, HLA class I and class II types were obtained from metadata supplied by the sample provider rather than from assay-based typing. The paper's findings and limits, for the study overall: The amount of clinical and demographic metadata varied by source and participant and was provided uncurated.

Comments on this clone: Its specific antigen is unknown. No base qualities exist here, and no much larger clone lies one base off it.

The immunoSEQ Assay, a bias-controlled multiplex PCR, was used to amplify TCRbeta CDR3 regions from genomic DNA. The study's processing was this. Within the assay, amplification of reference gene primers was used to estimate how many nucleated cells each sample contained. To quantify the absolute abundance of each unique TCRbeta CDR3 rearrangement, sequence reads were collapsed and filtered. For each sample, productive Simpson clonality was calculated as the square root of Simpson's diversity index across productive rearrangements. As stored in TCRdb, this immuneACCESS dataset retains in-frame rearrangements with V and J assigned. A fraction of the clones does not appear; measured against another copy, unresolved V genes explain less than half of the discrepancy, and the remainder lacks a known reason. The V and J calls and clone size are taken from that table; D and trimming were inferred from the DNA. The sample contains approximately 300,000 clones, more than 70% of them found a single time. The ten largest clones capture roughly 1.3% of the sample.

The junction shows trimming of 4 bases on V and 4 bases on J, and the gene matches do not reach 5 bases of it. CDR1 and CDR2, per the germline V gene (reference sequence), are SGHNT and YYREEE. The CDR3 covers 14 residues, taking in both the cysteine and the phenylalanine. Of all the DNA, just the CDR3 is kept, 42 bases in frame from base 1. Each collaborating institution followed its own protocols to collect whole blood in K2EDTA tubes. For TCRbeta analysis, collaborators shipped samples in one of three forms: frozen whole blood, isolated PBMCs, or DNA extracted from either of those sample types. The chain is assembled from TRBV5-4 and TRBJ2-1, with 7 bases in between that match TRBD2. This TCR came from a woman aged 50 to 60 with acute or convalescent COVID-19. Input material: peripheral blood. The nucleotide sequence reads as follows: TGTGCCAGCAGCAGTAGGACTAGTTACAATGAGCAGTTCTTC. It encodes CASSSRTSYNEQFF.